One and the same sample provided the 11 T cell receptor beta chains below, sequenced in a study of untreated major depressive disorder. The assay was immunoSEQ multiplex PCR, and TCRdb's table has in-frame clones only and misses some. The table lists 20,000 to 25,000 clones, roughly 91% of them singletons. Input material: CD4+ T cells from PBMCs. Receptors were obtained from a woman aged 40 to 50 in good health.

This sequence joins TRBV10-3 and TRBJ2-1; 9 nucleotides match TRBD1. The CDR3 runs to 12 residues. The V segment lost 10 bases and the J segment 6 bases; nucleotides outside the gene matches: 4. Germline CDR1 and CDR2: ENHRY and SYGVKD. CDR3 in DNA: TGTGCCACTACGGACAGGGGCAATGAGCAGTTCTTC. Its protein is CATTDRGNEQFF.

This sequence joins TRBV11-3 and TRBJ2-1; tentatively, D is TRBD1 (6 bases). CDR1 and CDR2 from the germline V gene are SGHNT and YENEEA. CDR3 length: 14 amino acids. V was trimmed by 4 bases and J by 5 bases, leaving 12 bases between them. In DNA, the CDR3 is TGTGCCAGCAGCTCCCGGGACAAGGACAATGAGCAGTTCTTC. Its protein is CASSSRDKDNEQFF.

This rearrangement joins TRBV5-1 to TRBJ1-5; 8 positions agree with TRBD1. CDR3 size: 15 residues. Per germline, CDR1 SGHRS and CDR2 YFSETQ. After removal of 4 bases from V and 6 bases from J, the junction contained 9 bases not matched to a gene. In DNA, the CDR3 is TGCGCCAGCAGCGCGACAGGGGTGTCCGGTCAGCCCCAGCATTTT. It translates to CASSATGVSGQPQHF.

The CDR3 loop is CASSQEDTGDRASYGYTF. The CDR3 DNA reads TGCGCCAGCAGCCAAGAGGACACGGGGGACAGGGCCTCCTATGGCTACACCTTC. The chain is built from TRBV4-3 and TRBJ1-2; 9 nucleotides align to TRBD1. The ends lost 0 bases at V and 4 bases at J; junction bases unmatched: 12. Germline V lookup: CDR1 LGHNA, CDR2 YSLEER. The CDR3 length is 18 residues.

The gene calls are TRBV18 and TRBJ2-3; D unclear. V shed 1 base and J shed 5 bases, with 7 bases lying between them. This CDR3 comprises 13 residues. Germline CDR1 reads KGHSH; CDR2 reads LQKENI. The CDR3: CASSPRSKDTQYF. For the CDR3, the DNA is TGTGCCAGCTCACCACGAAGTAAAGATACGCAGTATTTT.

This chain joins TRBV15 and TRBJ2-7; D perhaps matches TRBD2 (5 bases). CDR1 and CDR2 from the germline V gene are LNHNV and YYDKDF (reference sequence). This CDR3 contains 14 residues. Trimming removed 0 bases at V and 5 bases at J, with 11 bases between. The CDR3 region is CATSREGEANEQYF. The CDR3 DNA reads TGTGCCACCAGCAGAGAGGGAGAAGCGAACGAGCAGTACTTC.

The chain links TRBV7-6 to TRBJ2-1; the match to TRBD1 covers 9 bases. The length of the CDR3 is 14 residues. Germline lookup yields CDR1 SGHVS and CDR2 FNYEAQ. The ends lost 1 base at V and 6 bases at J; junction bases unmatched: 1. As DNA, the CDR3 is TGTGCCAGCAGCTTAGAGGACAGGGGCAATGAGCAGTTCTTC. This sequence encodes CASSLEDRGNEQFF.

The CDR3 DNA follows: TGTGCCAGCAGCTGGCGGAGGGAATATGGCTACACCTTC. Amino acid sequence: CASSWRREYGYTF. This chain links TRBV7-2 with TRBJ1-2; D call uncertain. V gave up 4 bases and J gave up 5 bases, with 11 bases separating them. In germline, CDR1 is SGHTA, CDR2 FQGNSA. This CDR3 has 13 amino acids.

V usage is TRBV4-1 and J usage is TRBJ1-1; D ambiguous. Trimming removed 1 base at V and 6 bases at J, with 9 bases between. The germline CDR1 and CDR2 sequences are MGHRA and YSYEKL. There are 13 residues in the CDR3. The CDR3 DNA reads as TGCGCCAGCAGCCAAGCCGGGCGCGCTGAAGCTTTCTTT. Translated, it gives CASSQAGRAEAFF.

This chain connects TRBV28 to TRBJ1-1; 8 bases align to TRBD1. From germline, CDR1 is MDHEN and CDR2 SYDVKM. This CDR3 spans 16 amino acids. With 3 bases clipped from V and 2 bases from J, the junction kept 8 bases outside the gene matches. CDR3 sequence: CASSFTPGTGNTEAFF. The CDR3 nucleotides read TGTGCCAGCAGTTTTACCCCCGGGACAGGTAACACTGAAGCTTTCTTT. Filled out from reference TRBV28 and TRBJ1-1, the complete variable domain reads DVKVTQSSRYLVKRTGEKVFLECVQDMDHENMFWYRQDPGLGLRLIYFSYDVKMKEKGDIPEGYSVSREKKERFSLILESASTNQTSMYLCASSFTPGTGNTEAFFGQGTRLTVV.

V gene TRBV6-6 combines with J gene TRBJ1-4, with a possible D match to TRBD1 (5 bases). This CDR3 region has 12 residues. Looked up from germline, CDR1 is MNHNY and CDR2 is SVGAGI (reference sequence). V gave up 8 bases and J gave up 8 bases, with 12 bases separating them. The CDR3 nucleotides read TGTGCCAGCGGGGCGGGTGCGGAAAAACTGTTTTTT. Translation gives CASGAGAEKLFF.